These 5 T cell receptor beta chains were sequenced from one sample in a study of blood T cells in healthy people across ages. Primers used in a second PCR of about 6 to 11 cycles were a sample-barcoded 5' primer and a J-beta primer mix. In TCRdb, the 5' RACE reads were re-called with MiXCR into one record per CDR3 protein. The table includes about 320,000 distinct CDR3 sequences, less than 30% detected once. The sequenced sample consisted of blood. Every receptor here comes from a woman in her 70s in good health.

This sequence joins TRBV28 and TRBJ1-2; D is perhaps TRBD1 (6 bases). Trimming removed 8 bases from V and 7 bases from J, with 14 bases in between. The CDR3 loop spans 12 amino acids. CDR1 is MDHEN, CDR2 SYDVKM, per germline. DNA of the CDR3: TGTGCCAGCGTAGGGGGTATAGGTGGCTACACCTTC. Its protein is CASVGGIGGYTF.

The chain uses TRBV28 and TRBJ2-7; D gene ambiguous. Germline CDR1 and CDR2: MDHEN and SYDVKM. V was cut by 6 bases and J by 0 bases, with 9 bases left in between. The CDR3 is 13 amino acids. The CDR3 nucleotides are TGTGCCAGCAGGGGTGGAAGCTCCTACGAGCAGTACTTC. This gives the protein CASRGGSSYEQYF.

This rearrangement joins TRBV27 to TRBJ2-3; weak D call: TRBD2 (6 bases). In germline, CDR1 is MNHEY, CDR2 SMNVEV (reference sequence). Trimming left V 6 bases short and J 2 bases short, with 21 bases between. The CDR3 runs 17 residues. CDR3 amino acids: CASSYSRSGVSTDTQYF. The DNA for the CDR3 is TGTGCCAGCAGCTACTCTCGATCGGGAGTATCCACAGATACGCAGTATTTT.

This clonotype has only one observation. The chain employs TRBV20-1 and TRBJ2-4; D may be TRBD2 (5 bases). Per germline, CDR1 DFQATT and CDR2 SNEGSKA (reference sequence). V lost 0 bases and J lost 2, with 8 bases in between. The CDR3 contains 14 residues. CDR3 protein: CSARDPGTKNIQYF. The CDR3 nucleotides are TGCAGTGCTAGAGATCCGGGGACCAAAAACATTCAGTACTTC.

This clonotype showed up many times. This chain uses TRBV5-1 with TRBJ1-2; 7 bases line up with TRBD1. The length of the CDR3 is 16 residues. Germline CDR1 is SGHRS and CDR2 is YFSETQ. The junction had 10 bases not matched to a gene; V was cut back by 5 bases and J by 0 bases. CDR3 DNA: TGCGCCAGCAGTTCGACAGGGCTCGTAGCTAACTATGGCTACACCTTC. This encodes CASSSTGLVANYGYTF.